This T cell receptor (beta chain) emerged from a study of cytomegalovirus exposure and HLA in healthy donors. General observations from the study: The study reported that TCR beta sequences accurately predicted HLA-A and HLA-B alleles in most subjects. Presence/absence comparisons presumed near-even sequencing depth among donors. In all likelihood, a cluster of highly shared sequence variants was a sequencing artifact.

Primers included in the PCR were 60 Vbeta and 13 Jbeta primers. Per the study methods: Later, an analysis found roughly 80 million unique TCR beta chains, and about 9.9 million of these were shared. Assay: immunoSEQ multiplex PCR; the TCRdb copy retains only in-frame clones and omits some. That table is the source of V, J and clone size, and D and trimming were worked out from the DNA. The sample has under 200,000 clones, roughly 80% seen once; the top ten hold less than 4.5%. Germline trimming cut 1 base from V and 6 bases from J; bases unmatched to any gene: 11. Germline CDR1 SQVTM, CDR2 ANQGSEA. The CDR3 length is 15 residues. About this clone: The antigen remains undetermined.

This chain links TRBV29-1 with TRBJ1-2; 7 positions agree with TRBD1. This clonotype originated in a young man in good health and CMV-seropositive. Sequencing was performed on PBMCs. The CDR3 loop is CSVEGVGQGVDGYTF. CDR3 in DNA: TGCAGCGTTGAAGGAGTTGGGCAGGGGGTCGATGGCTACACCTTC.